Listed here is a single T cell receptor beta chain. Original methodology: The assay estimated nucleated cells by amplifying reference gene primers. Generated by immunoSEQ multiplex PCR, the TCRdb table keeps only in-frame clones and is missing some. V, J and clone size are taken as reported in that table, and D and trimming were inferred from the DNA itself. The sample shows 85,000 to 130,000 clones, 82% of them seen only once. The germline V gene encodes CDR1 SEHNR and CDR2 FQNEAQ (reference sequence). The germline V and J ends were trimmed by 5 bases and 0 bases, with 11 bases remaining between them. The CDR3 contains 15 residues. This record comes from a study of blood T cell repertoires in COVID-19. On the study more broadly: Sites across the United States, Italy and Spain contributed samples from acute and convalescent COVID-19. The cDNA or gDNA used as material had been derived from T cells, B-cell-depleted T cells, or PBMCs.

The sequenced material came from peripheral blood. This sequence originates from a man between 60 and 75 years old with acute or convalescent COVID-19. The chain is built from TRBV7-9 and TRBJ1-3; D is unclear. CDR3 region: CASSRLTPSGNTIYF. The CDR3 coding sequence is TGTGCCAGCAGCCGACTTACCCCCTCTGGAAACACCATATATTTT. The full variable domain, with the rest looked up from reference TRBV7-9 and TRBJ1-3, is DTGVSQNPRHKITKRGQNVTFRCDPISEHNRLYWYRQTLGQGPEFLTYFQNEAQLEKSRLLSDRFSAERPKGSFSTLEIQRTEQGDSAMYLCASSRLTPSGNTIYFGEGSWLTVV.